This TCR beta chain originates from a study of vaccination effects on CD4 cells after COVID-19. From germline, CDR1 is SGHRS and CDR2 YFSETQ. This CDR3 has 14 amino acids. V was cut by 0 bases and J by 7 bases, with 12 bases left in between. Details on this clone: Its cognate antigen is unknown.

With 10 days of culture completed, CD4+ T cells were isolated. Only in-frame clones appear in the TCRdb table, and some are missing; sequencing was by immunoSEQ multiplex PCR. The data contain more than 30,000 clones, 70% of them singletons. This specimen consisted of CD4+ T cells from PBMCs cultured without peptide, obtained before COVID-19 vaccination. The genes are TRBV5-1 and TRBJ2-3, with D possibly TRBD1 on 6 matching bases. The source is a human donor who received a COVID-19 vaccine. The CDR3 reads CASSLEQGTNTQYF. CDR3 nucleotide sequence: TGCGCCAGCAGCTTGGAGCAGGGGACGAATACGCAGTATTTT.